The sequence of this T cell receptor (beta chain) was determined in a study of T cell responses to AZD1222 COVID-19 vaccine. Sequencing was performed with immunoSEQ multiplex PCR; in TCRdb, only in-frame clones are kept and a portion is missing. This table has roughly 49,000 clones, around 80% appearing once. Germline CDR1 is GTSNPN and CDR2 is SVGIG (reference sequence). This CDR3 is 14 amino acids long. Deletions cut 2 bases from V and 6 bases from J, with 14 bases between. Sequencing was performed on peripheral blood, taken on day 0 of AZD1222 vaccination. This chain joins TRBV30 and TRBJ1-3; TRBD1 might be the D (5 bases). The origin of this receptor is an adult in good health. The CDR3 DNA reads TGTGCCTGGAGTTCGCAGGGAATAGCAAACACCATATATTTT. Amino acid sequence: CAWSSQGIANTIYF.